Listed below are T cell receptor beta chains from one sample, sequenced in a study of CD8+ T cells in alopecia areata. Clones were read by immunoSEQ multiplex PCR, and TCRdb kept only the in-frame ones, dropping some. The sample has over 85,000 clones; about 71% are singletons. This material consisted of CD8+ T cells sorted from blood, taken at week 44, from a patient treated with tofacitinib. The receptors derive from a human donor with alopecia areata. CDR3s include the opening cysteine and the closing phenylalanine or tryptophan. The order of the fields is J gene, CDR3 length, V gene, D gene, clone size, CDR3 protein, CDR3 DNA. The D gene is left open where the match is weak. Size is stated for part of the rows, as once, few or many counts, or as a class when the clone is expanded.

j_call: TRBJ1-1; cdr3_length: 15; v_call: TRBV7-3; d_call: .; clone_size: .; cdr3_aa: CASSPTPGQNTEAFF; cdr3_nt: TGTGCCAGCAGCCCGACCCCGGGACAAAACACTGAAGCTTTCTTT
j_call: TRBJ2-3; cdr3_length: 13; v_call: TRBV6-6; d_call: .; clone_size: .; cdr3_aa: CASSYSRVDTQYF; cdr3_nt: TGTGCCAGCAGTTACTCAAGGGTGGATACGCAGTATTTT
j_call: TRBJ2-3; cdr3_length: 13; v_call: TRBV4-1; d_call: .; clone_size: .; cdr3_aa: CASSQVASDTQYF; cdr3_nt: TGCGCCAGCAGCCAAGTGGCATCAGATACGCAGTATTTT
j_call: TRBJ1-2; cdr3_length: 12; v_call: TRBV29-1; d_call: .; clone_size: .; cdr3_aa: CSVPGAGSGYTF; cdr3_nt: TGCAGCGTACCGGGGGCGGGTTCTGGCTACACCTTC
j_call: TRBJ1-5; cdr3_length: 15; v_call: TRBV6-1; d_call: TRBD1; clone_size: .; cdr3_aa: CASRPDRGDNQPQHF; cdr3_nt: TGTGCCAGCAGACCAGACAGGGGGGACAATCAGCCCCAGCATTTT
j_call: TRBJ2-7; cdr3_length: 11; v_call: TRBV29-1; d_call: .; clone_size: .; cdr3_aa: CSVEDRWEQYF; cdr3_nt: TGCAGCGTCGAGGACAGATGGGAGCAGTACTTC
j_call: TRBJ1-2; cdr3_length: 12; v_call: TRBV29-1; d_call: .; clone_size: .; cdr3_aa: CSVERGVYGYTF; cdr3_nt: TGCAGCGTTGAACGAGGGGTCTATGGCTACACCTTC
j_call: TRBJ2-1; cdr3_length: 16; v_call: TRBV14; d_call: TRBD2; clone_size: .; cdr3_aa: CASSLRRGESYNEQFF; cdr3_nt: TGTGCCAGCAGCCTAAGACGGGGGGAGTCCTACAATGAGCAGTTCTTC
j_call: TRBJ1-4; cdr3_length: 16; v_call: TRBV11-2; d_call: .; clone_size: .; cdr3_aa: CASSPRPAGSAEKLFF; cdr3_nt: TGTGCCAGCAGCCCCCGCCCGGCAGGGTCTGCTGAAAAACTGTTTTTT
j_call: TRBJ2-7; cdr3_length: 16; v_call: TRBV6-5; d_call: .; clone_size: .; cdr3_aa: CASSYSRAVGSYEQYF; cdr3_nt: TGTGCCAGCAGTTACTCGAGGGCCGTGGGCTCCTACGAGCAGTACTTC
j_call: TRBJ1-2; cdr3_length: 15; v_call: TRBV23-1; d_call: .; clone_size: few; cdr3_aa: CASSHCRRPDYGYTF; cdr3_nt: TGCGCCAGCAGTCACTGCAGGCGTCCCGACTATGGCTACACCTTC
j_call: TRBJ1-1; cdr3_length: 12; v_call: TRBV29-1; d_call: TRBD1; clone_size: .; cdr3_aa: CSATPGGTEAFF; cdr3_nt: TGCAGCGCTACCCCAGGGGGCACTGAAGCTTTCTTT
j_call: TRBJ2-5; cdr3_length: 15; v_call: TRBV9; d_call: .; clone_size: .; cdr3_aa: CASSVTGGTQATQYF; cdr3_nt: TGTGCCAGCAGCGTCACGGGCGGAACCCAGGCGACCCAGTACTTC
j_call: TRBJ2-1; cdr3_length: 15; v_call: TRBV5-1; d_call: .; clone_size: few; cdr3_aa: CASSSLAVRGDEQFF; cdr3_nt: TGCGCCAGCAGCTCTTTAGCGGTCCGCGGGGATGAGCAGTTCTTC
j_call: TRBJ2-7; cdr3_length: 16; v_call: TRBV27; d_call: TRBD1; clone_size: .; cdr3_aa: CASLSIRQGLTYEQYF; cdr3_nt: TGTGCCAGCTTATCCATCCGACAGGGCCTTACCTACGAGCAGTACTTC
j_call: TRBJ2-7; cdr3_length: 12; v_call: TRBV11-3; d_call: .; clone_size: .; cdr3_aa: CASSSRTWEQYF; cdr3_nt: TGTGCCAGCAGCTCCCGGACTTGGGAGCAGTACTTC
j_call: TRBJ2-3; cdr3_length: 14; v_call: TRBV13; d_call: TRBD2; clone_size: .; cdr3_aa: CASSLGRGSDTQYF; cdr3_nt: TGTGCCAGCAGCTTAGGGCGGGGGTCAGATACGCAGTATTTT
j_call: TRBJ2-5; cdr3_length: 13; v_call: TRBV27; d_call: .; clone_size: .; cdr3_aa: CASSLGRWETQYF; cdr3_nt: TGTGCCAGCAGTTTAGGGAGGTGGGAGACCCAGTACTTC
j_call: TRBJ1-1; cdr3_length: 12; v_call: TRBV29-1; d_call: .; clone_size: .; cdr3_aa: CSVVGGRREAFF; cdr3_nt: TGCAGCGTTGTGGGGGGACGCAGGGAAGCTTTCTTT
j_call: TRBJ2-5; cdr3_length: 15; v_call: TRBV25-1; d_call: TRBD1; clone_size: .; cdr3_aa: CASSDPTGVGETQYF; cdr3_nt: TGTGCCAGCAGTGATCCGACAGGGGTCGGGGAGACCCAGTACTTC
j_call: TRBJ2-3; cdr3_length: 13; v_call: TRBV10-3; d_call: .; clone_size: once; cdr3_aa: CAVGDQDLDTQYF; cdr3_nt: TGTGCCGTAGGGGACCAAGACCTAGATACGCAGTATTTT
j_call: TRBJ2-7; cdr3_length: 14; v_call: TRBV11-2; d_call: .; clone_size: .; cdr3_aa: CASSLAPGTYEQYF; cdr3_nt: TGTGCCAGCAGCTTAGCTCCAGGGACCTACGAGCAGTACTTC
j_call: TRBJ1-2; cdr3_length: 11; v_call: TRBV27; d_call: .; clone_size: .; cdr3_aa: CASSSGYGYTF; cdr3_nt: TGTGCCAGCAGTTCGGGCTATGGCTACACCTTC
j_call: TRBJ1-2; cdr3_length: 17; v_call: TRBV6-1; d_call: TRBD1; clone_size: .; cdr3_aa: CASSAQPGQGVNYGYTF; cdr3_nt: TGTGCCAGCAGTGCTCAGCCGGGACAGGGGGTCAACTATGGCTACACCTTC
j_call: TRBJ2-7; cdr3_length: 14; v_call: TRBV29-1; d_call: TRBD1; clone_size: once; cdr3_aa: CSVQGAPLNYEQYF; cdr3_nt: TGCAGCGTTCAGGGGGCCCCCTTGAACTACGAGCAGTACTTC
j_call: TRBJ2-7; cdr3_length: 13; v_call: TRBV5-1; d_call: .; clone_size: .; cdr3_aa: CASSFSTGNEQYF; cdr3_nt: TGCGCCAGCAGCTTCTCCACAGGGAACGAGCAGTACTTC
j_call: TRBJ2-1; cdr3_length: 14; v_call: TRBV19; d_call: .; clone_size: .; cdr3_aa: CASSILTGTGEQFF; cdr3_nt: TGTGCCAGTAGTATACTTACAGGAACAGGGGAGCAGTTCTTC
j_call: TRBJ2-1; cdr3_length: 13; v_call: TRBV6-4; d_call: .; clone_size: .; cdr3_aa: CATSSEVYNEQFF; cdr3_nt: TGTGCCACCTCTAGCGAAGTATACAATGAGCAGTTCTTC
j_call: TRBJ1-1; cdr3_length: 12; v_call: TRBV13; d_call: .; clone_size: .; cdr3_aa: CASSLEAEEAFF; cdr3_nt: TGTGCCAGCAGCTTAGAGGCAGAAGAAGCTTTCTTT
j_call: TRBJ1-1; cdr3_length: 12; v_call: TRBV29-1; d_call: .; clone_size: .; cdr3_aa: CSGQQGNTEAFF; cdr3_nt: TGCAGCGGACAGCAAGGAAACACTGAAGCTTTCTTT
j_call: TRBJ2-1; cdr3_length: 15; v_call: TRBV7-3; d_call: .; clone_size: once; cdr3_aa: CASSLNRDFYNEQFF; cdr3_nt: TGTGCCAGCAGCTTAAACAGGGATTTCTACAATGAGCAGTTCTTC
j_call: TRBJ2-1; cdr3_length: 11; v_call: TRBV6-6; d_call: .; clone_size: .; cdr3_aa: CASSLRGEQFF; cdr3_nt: TGTGCCAGCAGTCTCCGGGGGGAGCAGTTCTTC
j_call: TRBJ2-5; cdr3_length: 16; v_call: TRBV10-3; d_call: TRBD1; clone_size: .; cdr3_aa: CAISPKPQTGEETQYF; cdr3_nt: TGTGCCATCAGTCCCAAACCCCAGACAGGGGAAGAGACCCAGTACTTC
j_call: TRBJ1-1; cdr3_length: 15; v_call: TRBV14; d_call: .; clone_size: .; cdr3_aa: CASSLPFVGFPEAFF; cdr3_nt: TGTGCCAGCAGCCTCCCCTTCGTAGGGTTCCCTGAAGCTTTCTTT
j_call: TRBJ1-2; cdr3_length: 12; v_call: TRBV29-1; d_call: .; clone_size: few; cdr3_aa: CSVDGTKGGYTF; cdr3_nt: TGCAGCGTTGATGGGACAAAGGGCGGCTACACCTTC
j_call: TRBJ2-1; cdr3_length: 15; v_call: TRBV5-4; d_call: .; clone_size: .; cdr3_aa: CASSVTRGSYNEQFF; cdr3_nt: TGTGCCAGCAGCGTTACTAGGGGGTCCTACAATGAGCAGTTCTTC
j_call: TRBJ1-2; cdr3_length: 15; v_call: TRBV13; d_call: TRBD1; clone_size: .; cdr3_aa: CASSYGTGKVYGYTF; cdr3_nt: TGTGCCAGCAGCTATGGGACAGGGAAGGTCTATGGCTACACCTTC
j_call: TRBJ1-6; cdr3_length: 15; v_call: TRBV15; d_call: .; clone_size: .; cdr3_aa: CATSVHRDVNSPLHF; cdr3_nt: TGTGCCACCAGCGTACACCGGGATGTTAATTCACCCCTCCACTTT
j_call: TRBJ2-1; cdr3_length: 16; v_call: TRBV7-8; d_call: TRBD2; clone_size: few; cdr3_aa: CASSPRTSGGANEQFF; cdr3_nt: TGTGCCAGCAGCCCCCGGACTAGCGGGGGGGCCAATGAGCAGTTCTTC
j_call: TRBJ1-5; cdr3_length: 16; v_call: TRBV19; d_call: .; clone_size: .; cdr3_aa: CASTPQTGASNQPQHF; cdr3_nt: TGTGCCAGTACCCCTCAAACGGGGGCGAGCAATCAGCCCCAGCATTTT
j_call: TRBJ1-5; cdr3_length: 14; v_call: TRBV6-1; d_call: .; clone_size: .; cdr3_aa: CASSDHLSNQPQHF; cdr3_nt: TGTGCCAGCAGTGACCACCTCAGCAATCAGCCCCAGCATTTT
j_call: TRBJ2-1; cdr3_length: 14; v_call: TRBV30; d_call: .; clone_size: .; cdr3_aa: CAWSVSGAYNEQFF; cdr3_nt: TGTGCCTGGAGTGTCAGTGGGGCCTACAATGAGCAGTTCTTC
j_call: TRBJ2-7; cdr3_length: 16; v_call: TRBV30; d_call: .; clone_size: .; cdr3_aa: CAWRASDGGWAYEQYF; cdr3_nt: TGTGCCTGGAGAGCTTCCGACGGAGGATGGGCCTACGAGCAGTACTTC
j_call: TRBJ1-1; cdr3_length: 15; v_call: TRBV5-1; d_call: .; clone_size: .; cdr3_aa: CASSVTGTLNTEAFF; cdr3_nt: TGCGCCAGCAGCGTAACCGGGACACTGAACACTGAAGCTTTCTTT
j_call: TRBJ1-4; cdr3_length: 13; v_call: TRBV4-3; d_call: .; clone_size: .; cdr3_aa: CASSQDDREKLFF; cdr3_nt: TGCGCCAGCAGCCAAGATGACCGAGAAAAACTGTTTTTT
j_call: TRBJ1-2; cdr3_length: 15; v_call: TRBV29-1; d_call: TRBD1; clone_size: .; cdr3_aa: CSVEDIGQANYGYTF; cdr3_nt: TGCAGCGTTGAAGATATAGGACAGGCGAACTATGGCTACACCTTC
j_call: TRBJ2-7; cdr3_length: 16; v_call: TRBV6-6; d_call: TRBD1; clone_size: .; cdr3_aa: CASSYQHRGPDYEQYF; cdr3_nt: TGTGCCAGCAGTTACCAACACAGGGGGCCAGACTACGAGCAGTACTTC
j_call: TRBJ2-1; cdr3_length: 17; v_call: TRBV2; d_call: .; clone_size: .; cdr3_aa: CASSELVGVTSYNEQFF; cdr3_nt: TGTGCCAGCAGTGAGCTCGTGGGGGTCACCTCCTACAATGAGCAGTTCTTC
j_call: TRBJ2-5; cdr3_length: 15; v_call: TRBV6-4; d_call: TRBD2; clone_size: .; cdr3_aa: CASSENSGQQETQYF; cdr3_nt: TGTGCCAGCAGTGAGAATAGCGGGCAACAAGAGACCCAGTACTTC
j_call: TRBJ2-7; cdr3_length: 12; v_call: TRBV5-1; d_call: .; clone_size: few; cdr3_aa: CASNFEGNEQYF; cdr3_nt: TGCGCCAGCAACTTCGAGGGGAACGAGCAGTACTTC
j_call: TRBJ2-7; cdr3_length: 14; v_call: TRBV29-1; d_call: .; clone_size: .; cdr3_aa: CSAFGVGDSYEQYF; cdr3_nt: TGCAGCGCATTTGGCGTGGGGGACTCCTACGAGCAGTACTTC
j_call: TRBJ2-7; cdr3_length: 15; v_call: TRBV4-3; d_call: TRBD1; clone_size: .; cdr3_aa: CASSQDKRTGYEQYF; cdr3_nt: TGCGCCAGCAGCCAAGACAAGAGGACAGGATACGAGCAGTACTTC
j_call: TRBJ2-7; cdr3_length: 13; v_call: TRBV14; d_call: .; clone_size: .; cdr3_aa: CASSQDPIDEQYF; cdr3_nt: TGTGCCAGCAGCCAAGATCCCATCGACGAGCAGTACTTC